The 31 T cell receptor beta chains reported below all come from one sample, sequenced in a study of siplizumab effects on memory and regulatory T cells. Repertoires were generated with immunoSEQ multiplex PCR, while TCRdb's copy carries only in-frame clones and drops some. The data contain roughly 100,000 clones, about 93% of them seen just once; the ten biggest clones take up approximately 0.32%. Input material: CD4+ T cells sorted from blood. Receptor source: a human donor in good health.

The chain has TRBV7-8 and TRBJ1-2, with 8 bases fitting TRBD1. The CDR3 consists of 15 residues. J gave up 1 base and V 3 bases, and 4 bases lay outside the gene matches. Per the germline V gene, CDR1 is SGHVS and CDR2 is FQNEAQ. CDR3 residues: CASSLGTGNNYGYTF. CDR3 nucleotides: TGTGCCAGCAGCTTGGGGACAGGAAATAACTATGGCTACACCTTC.

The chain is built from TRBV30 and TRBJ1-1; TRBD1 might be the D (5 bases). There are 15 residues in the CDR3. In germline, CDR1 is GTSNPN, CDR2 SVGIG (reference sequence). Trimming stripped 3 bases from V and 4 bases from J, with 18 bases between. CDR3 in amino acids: CAWSTQALRVTEAFF. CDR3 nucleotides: TGTGCCTGGAGCACACAGGCGTTGAGGGTCACTGAAGCTTTCTTT.

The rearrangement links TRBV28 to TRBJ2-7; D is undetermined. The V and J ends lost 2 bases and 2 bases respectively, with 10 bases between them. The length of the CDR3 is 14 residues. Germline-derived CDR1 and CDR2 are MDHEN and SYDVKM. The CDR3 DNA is TGTGCCAGCAGTTTAACCGGAATGGCCTACGAGCAGTACTTC. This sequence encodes CASSLTGMAYEQYF.

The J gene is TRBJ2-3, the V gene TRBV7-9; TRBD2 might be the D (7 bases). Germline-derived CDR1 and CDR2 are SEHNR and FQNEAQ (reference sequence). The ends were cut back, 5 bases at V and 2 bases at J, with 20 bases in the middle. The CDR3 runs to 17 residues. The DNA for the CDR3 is TGTGCCAGCAGCGGAACCCAAGGGGCGGGGGCCACAGATACGCAGTATTTT. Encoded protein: CASSGTQGAGATDTQYF.

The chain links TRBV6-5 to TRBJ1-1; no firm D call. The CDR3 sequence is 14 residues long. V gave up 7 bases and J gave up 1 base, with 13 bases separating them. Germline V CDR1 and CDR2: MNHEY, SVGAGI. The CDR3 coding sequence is TGTGCCAGCACCCCGGGGAGAGAGAACACTGAAGCTTTCTTT. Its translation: CASTPGRENTEAFF.

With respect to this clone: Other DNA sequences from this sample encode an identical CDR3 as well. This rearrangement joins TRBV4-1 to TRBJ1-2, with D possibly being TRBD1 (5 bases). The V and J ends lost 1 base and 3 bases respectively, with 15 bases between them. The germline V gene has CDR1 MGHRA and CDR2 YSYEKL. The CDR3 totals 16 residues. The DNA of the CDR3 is TGCGCCAGCAGCCAAGTTCCACAGGCGCTCGACTATGGCTACACCTTC. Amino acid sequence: CASSQVPQALDYGYTF.

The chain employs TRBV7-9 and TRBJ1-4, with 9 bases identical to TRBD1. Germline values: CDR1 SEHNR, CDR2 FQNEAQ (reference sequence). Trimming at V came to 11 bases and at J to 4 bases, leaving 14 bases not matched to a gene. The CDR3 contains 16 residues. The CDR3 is CASPPDRDRVNEKLFF. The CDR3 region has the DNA TGTGCCTCCCCTCCTGACCGGGACAGGGTTAATGAAAAACTGTTTTTT.

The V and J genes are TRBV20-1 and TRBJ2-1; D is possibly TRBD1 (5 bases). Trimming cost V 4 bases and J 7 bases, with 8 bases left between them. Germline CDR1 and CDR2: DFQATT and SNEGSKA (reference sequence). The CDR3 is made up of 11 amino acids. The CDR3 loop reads CSAIHRNEQFF. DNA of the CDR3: TGCAGTGCTATACACAGGAATGAGCAGTTCTTC.

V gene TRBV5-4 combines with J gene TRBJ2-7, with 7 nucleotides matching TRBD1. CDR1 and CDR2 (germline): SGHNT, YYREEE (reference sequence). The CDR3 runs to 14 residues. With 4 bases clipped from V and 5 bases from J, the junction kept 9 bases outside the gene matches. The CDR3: CASSPQGKRNEQYF. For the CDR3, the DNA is TGTGCCAGCAGCCCACAGGGGAAGAGGAACGAGCAGTACTTC.

Here the CDR3 DNA reads TGTGCCAGCAGCGGGACCACGAGGGGTGAGCAGTTCTTC. It yields the protein CASSGTTRGEQFF. This chain joins TRBV11-2 and TRBJ2-1; D may match TRBD1 or TRBD2 (5 bases each). V lost 5 bases, J lost 9 bases, and 14 bases lay in between. Germline V gene data show CDR1 as SGHAT and CDR2 as FQNNGV. The CDR3 totals 13 residues. The variable domain in full, with the rest retrieved from reference TRBV11-2 and TRBJ2-1, is EAGVAQSPRYKIIEKRQSVAFWCNPISGHATLYWYQQILGQGPKLLIQFQNNGVVDDSQLPKDRFSAERLKGVDSTLKIQPAKLEDSAVYLCASSGTTRGEQFFGPGTRLTVL.

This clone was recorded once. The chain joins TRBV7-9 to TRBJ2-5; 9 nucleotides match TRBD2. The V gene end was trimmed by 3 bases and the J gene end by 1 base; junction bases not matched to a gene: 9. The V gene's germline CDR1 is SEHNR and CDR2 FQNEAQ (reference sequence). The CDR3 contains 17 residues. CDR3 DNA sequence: TGTGCCAGCAGCTTCGGGTTTAGCGGGGGACCCCAAGAGACCCAGTACTTC. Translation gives CASSFGFSGGPQETQYF.

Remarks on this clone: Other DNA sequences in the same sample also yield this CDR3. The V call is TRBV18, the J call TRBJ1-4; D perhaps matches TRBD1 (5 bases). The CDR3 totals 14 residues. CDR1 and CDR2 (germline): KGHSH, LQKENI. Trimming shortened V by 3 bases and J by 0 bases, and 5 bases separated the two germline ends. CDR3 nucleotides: TGTGCCAGCTCACCGGGGGCAACTAATGAAAAACTGTTTTTT. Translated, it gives CASSPGATNEKLFF.

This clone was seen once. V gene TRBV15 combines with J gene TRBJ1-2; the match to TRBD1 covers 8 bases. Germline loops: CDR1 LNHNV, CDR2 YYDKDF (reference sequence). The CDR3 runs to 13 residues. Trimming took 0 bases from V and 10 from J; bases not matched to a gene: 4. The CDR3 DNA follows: TGTGCCACCAGCAGAGAGGCAGGGGGCTTCTACACCTTC. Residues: CATSREAGGFYTF.

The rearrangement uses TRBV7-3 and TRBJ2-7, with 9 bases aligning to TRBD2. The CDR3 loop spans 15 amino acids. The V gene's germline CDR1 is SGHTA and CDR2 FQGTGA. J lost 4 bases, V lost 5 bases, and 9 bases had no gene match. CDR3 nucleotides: TGTGCCAGCAGCCCAGGAGCGGGGGGCGGATACGAGCAGTACTTC. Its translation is CASSPGAGGGYEQYF. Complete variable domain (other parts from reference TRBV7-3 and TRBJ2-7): GAGVSQTPSNKVTEKGKYVELRCDPISGHTALYWYRQSLGQGPEFLIYFQGTGAADDSGLPNDRFFAVRPEGSVSTLKIQRTERGDSAVYLCASSPGAGGGYEQYFGPGTRLTVT.

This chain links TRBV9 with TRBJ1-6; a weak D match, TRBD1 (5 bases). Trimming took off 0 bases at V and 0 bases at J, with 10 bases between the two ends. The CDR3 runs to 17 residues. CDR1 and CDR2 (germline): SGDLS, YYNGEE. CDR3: CASSVGVDSSYNSPLHF. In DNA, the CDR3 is TGTGCCAGCAGCGTAGGAGTCGACAGCTCCTATAATTCACCCCTCCACTTT.

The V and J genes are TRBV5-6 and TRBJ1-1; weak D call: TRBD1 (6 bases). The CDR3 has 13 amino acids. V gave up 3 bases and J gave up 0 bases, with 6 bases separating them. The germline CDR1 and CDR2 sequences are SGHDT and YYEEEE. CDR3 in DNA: TGTGCCAGCAGCTGGACAGTGAACACTGAAGCTTTCTTT. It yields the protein CASSWTVNTEAFF.

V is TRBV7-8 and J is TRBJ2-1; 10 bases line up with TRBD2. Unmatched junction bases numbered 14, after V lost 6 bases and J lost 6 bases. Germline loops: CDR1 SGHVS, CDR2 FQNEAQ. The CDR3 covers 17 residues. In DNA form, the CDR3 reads TGTGCCAGCAGGCCCGGGACTAGCGTCACCCCCTTCAATGAGCAGTTCTTC. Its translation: CASRPGTSVTPFNEQFF.

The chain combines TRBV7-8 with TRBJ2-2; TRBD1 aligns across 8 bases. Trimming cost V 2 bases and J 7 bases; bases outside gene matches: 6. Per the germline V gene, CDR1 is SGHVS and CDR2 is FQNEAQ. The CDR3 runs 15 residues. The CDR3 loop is CASSLIQGADGELFF. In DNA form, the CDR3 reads TGTGCCAGCAGCTTAATCCAGGGGGCTGACGGGGAGCTGTTTTTT.

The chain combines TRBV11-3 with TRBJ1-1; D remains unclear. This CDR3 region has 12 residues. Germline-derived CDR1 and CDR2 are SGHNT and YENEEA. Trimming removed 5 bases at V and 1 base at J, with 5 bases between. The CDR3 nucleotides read TGTGCCAGCAGCCGGGGGAACACTGAAGCTTTCTTT. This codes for CASSRGNTEAFF.

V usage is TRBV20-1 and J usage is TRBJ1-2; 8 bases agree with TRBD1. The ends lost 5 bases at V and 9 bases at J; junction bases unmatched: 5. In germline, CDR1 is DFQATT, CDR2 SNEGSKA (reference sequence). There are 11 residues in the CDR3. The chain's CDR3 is CSADRGLRYTF. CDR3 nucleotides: TGCAGTGCTGACAGGGGCCTACGCTACACCTTC.

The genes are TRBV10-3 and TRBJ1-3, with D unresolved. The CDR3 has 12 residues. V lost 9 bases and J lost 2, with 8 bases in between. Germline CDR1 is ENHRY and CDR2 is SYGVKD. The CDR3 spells CAMNGAGNTIYF. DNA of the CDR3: TGTGCCATGAACGGGGCTGGAAACACCATATATTTT.

CDR3 region: CASSLLADLSYEQYF. The DNA for the CDR3 is TGTGCCAGCAGCTTACTAGCGGACCTCTCCTACGAGCAGTACTTC. The chain employs TRBV7-6 and TRBJ2-7; 7 bases line up with TRBD2. From germline, CDR1 is SGHVS and CDR2 FNYEAQ. Losses at the gene ends were 2 bases for V and 0 bases for J; bases not matched to a gene: 4. The CDR3 has 15 residues.

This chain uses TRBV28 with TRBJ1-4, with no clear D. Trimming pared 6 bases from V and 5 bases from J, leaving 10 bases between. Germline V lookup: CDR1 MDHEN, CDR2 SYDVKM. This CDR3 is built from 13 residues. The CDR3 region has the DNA TGTGCCAGCAGCGGACGGATAAATGAAAAACTGTTTTTT. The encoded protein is CASSGRINEKLFF. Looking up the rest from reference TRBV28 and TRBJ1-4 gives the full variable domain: DVKVTQSSRYLVKRTGEKVFLECVQDMDHENMFWYRQDPGLGLRLIYFSYDVKMKEKGDIPEGYSVSREKKERFSLILESASTNQTSMYLCASSGRINEKLFFGSGTQLSVL.

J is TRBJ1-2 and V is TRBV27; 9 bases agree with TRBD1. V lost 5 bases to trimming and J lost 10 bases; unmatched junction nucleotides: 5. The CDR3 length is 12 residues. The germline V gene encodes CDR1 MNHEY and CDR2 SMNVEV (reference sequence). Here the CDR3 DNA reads TGTGCCAGCAGTCCGGGACAGGGATACTACACCTTC. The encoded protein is CASSPGQGYYTF.

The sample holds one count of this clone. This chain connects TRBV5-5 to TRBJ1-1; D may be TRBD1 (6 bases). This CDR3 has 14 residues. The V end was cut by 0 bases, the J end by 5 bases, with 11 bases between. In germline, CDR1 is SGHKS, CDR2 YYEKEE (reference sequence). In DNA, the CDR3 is TGTGCCAGCAGCTTGGATGGGGGCTGGACTGAAGCTTTCTTT. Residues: CASSLDGGWTEAFF.

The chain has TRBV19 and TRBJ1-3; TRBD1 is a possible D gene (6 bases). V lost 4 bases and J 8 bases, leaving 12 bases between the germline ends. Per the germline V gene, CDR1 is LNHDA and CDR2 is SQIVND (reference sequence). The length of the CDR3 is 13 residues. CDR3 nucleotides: TGTGCCAGTAGTACCGGACAGCGCGACACCATATATTTT. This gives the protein CASSTGQRDTIYF.

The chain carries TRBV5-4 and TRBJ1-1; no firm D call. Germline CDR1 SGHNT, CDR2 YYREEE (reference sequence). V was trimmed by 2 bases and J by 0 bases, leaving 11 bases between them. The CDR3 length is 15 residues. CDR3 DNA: TGTGCCAGCAGCTTTACCGTTGGTATGAACACTGAAGCTTTCTTT. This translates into CASSFTVGMNTEAFF.

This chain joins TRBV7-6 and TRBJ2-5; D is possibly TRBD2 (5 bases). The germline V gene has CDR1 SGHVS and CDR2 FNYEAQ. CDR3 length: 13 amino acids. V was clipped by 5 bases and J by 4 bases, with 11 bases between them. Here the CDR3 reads CASSPPAGETQYF. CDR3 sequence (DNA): TGTGCCAGCAGCCCCCCCGCGGGAGAGACCCAGTACTTC.

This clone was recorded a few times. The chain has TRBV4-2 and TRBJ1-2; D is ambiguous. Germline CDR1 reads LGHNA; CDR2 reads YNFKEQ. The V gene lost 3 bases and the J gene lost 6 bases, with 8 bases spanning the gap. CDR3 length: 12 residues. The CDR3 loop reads CASSQAANGYTF. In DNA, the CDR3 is TGTGCCAGCAGCCAGGCGGCGAATGGCTACACCTTC.

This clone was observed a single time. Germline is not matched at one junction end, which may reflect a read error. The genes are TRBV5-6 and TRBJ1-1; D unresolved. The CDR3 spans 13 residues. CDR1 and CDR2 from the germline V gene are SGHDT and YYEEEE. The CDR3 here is CAGSLDLNTEAFF. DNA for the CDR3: TGTGCCGGCAGCTTGGACCTGAACACTGAAGCTTTCTTT.

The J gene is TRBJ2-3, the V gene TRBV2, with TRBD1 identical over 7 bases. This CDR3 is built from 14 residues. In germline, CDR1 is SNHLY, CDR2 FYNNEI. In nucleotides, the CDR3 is TGTGCTACAGGGGCCGTCACTTTCACAGATACGCAGTATTTT. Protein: CATGAVTFTDTQYF.